The 12 T cell receptor beta chains below all came from one sample that was sequenced in a study of blood T cells in healthy people across ages. Together with a sample-barcoded 5' primer, a J-beta primer mix was included in a second PCR lasting 7 to 11 cycles. MiXCR, run by TCRdb on the 5' RACE reads, gives a single entry per CDR3 protein. Altogether 600,000 to 800,000 distinct CDR3 sequences are present, roughly half being singletons, with the ten largest covering around an eighth. Sample: blood. Receptors were obtained from a woman aged 80 or older in good health.

This chain connects TRBV20-1 to TRBJ2-6, with a tentative D call TRBD2 (5 bases). Looked up from germline, CDR1 is DFQATT and CDR2 is SNEGSKA (reference sequence). The CDR3 is 14 amino acids. With 4 bases removed from V and 1 base from J, the gap between germline ends came to 8 bases. The CDR3 sequence: CSATRGSGANVLTF. The CDR3 DNA is TGCAGTGCTACCCGGGGATCTGGGGCCAACGTCCTGACTTTC.

This sequence joins TRBV11-2 and TRBJ1-1; D remains unclear. Per germline, CDR1 SGHAT and CDR2 FQNNGV. This CDR3 is built from 14 residues. V lost 0 bases to trimming and J lost 8 bases, with 13 bases between them. The CDR3 DNA reads as TGTGCCAGCAGCTTAGAGCGTTTAACGGCCGAAGCTTTCTTT. Protein product: CASSLERLTAEAFF.

This clonotype occurred once. The CDR3 sequence: CASSPPSAWTSGNTGELFF. The CDR3 DNA is TGTGCCAGCAGCCCCCCGTCTGCGTGGACTAGCGGGAACACCGGGGAGCTGTTTTTT. The chain links TRBV9 to TRBJ2-2; TRBD2 agrees at 10 bases. J lost 1 base, V lost 4 bases, and 13 bases had no gene match. CDR1 SGDLS and CDR2 YYNGEE come from the germline V gene. The CDR3 covers 19 residues.

This chain connects TRBV11-2 to TRBJ1-2; D possibly corresponds to TRBD1 (6 bases). V dropped 1 base and J dropped 6 bases, with 9 bases sitting between them. From germline, CDR1 is SGHAT and CDR2 FQNNGV. This CDR3 spans 13 amino acids. CDR3: CASSLGGGNGYTF. CDR3 coding DNA: TGTGCCAGCAGCTTAGGAGGGGGTAATGGCTACACCTTC.

The chain recombines TRBV2 with TRBJ2-1; no firm D call. V dropped 7 bases and J dropped 10 bases, with 20 bases sitting between them. The CDR3 runs 14 residues. Germline V lookup: CDR1 SNHLY, CDR2 FYNNEI. In DNA form, the CDR3 reads TGTGCCAGCAACCTAAATGCAATGTCTGGGGAGCAGTTCTTC. Encoded protein: CASNLNAMSGEQFF.

The CDR3 region is CASRGFSRTSGDPDTQYF. CDR3 coding DNA: TGTGCCAGCAGAGGATTTTCCAGGACTAGCGGGGACCCAGATACGCAGTATTTT. V and J are TRBV6-1 and TRBJ2-3, with 12 bases fitting TRBD2. Germline loops: CDR1 MNHNS, CDR2 SASEGT. The V gene end was trimmed by 6 bases and the J gene end by 4 bases; junction bases not matched to a gene: 14. This CDR3 contains 18 residues.

Many counts were recorded for this clonotype. The genes are TRBV20-1 and TRBJ2-1; D possibly uses TRBD1 or TRBD2 (5 bases each). Germline values: CDR1 DFQATT, CDR2 SNEGSKA (reference sequence). The V and J ends lost 1 base and 15 bases respectively, with 16 bases between them. The CDR3 is 12 amino acids. CDR3 region: CSARGDGYQGFF. For the CDR3, the DNA is TGCAGTGCTAGAGGGGACGGATACCAGGGGTTCTTC.

About this clonotype itself: This may come from a read error, since a much larger clone is one base off. The gene calls are TRBV24-1 and TRBJ2-3; 9 nucleotides match TRBD1. The CDR3 spans 16 residues. Germline lookup yields CDR1 KGHDR and CDR2 SFDVKD. With V trimmed by 4 bases and J by 4 bases, 8 bases remained unmatched. CDR3 sequence: CATSETGTGRADTQYF. CDR3 DNA sequence: TGTGCCACCAGTGAAACCGGGACAGGGCGCGCAGATACGCAGTATTTT.

V gene TRBV6-6 combines with J gene TRBJ1-1, with a weak D call TRBD1 (5 bases). The V and J ends lost 5 bases and 8 bases respectively, with 15 bases between them. The CDR3 is made up of 13 amino acids. Germline CDR1 MNHNY, CDR2 SVGAGI (reference sequence). Here the CDR3 reads CASSVYLQDEAFF. CDR3 DNA: TGTGCCAGCAGTGTCTACTTACAGGACGAAGCTTTCTTT.

There are many counts of this clonotype. The chain recombines TRBV20-1 with TRBJ2-1; perhaps TRBD1 as D (6 bases). The V and J ends lost 3 bases and 3 bases respectively, with 15 bases between them. The CDR3 spans 15 residues. Germline CDR1 reads DFQATT; CDR2 reads SNEGSKA (reference sequence). CDR3 DNA sequence: TGCAGTGCTAGTACAGGGAAAAGGGGCTACAATGAGCAGTTCTTC. Translation: CSASTGKRGYNEQFF.

Only a few counts were recorded for this clonotype. This chain uses TRBV29-1 with TRBJ2-2, with D hard to call. The CDR3 runs to 13 residues. The germline V gene has CDR1 SQVTM and CDR2 ANQGSEA. V was clipped by 4 bases and J by 0 bases, with 6 bases between them. Here the CDR3 DNA reads TGCAGCGTTGTGACGGCGAACACCGGGGAGCTGTTTTTT. Its translation is CSVVTANTGELFF.

This sequence joins TRBV30 and TRBJ2-3, with D perhaps assigned TRBD1 or TRBD2 (5 bases each). Per the germline V gene, CDR1 is GTSNPN and CDR2 is SVGIG (reference sequence). This CDR3 is 15 amino acids long. V lost 0 bases and J lost 4, with 14 bases in between. CDR3 loop: CAWSVRGVSADTQYF. The CDR3 DNA reads TGTGCCTGGAGTGTGAGGGGTGTGAGCGCAGATACGCAGTATTTT. The complete variable domain, with remaining parts taken from reference TRBV30 and TRBJ2-3, reads SQTIHQWPATLVQPVGSPLSLECTVEGTSNPNLYWYRQAAGRGLQLLFYSVGIGQISSEVPQNLSASRPQDRQFILSSKKLLLSDSGFYLCAWSVRGVSADTQYFGPGTRLTVL.